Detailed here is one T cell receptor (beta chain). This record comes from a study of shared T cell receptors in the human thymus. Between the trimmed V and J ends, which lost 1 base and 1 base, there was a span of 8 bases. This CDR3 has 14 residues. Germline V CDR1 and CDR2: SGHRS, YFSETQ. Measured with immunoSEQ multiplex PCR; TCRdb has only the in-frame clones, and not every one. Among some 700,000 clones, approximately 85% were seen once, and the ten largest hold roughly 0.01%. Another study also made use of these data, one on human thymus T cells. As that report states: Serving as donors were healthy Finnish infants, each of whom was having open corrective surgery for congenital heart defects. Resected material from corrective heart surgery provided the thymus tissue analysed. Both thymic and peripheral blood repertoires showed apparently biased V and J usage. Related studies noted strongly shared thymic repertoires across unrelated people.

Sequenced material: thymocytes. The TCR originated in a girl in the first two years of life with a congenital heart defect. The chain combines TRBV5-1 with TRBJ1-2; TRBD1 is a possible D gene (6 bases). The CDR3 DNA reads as TGCGCCAGCAGCTTGACAGGGATTAACTATGGCTACACCTTC. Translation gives CASSLTGINYGYTF.